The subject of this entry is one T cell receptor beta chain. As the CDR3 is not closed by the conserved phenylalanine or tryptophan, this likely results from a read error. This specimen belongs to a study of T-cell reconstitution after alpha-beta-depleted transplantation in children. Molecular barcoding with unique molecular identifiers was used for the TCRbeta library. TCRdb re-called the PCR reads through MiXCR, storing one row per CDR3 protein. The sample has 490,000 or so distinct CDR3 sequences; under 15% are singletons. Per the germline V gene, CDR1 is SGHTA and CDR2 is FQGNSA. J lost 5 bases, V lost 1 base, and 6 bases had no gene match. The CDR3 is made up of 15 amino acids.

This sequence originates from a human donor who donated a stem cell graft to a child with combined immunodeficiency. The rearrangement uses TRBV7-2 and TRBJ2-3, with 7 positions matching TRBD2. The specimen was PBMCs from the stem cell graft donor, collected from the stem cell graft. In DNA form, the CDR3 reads TGTGCCAGCAGCTTAGATGGCGGGAGTATAGATACGCAGTATTTA. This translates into CASSLDGGSIDTQYL.